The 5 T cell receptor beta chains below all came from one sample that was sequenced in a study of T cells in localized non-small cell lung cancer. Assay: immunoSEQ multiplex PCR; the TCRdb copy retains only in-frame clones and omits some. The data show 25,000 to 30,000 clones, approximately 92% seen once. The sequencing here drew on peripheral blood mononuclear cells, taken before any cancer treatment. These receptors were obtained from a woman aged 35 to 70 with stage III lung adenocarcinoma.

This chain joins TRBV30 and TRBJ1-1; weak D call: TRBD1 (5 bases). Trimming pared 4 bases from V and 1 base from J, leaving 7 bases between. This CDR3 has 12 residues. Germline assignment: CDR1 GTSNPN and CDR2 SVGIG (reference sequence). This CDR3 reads CAWKQENTEAFF. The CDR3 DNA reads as TGTGCCTGGAAACAGGAGAACACTGAAGCTTTCTTT.

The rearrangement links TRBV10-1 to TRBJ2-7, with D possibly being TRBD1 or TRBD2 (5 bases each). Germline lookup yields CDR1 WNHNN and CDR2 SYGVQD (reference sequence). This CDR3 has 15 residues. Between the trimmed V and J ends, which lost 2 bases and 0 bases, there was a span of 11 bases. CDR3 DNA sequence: TGCGCCAGCAGTGAGGGGGGAGTCCCCTCCTACGAGCAGTACTTC. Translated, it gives CASSEGGVPSYEQYF.

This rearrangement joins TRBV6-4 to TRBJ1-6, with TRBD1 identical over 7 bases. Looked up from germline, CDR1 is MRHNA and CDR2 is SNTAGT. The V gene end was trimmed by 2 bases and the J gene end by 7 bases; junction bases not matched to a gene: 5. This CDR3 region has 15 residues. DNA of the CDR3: TGTGCCAGCAGTGACCCGGGACAGATGAATTCACCCCTCCACTTT. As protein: CASSDPGQMNSPLHF.

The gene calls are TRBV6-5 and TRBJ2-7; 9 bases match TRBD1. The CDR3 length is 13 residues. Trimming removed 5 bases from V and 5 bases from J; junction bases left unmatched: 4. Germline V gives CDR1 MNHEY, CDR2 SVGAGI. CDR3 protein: CASSRTGDHEQYF. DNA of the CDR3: TGTGCCAGCAGTCGGACAGGGGACCACGAGCAGTACTTC.

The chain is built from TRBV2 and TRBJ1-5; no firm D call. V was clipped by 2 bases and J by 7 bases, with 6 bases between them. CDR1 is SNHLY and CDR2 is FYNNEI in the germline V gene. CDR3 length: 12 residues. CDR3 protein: CASSETPQPQHF. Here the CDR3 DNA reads TGTGCCAGCAGTGAAACACCCCAGCCCCAGCATTTT. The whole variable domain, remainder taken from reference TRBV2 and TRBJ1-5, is EPEVTQTPSHQVTQMGQEVILRCVPISNHLYFYWYRQILGQKVEFLVSFYNNEISEKSEIFDDQFSVERPDGSNFTLKIRSTKLEDSAMYFCASSETPQPQHFGDGTRLSIL.